The 14 T cell receptor beta chains reported below all come from one sample, sequenced in a study of T cells in women clearing cervical HPV infection (dated by TCRdb to the late 2010s). The method behind the library was the immunoSEQ multiplex PCR assay. TCRdb carries this immuneACCESS record with in-frame sequences only. Its versions omit some clonotypes, under half of them owing to an unresolved V gene in the studies checked, with the rest unexplained. The sample's clone listing holds tens of thousands of clones. The top ten constitute about a sixth of the sample. The specimen was blood buffy coat. The receptors here all came from a woman between 18 and 70 years old with a cervical HPV16 infection that either progressed to CIN3+ or cleared (not recorded which).

Comment on this clone: The CDR3 end falls 3 residues outside the read, so it is completed with the germline J gene. V is TRBV30 and J is TRBJ1-3, with D unresolved. V lost 2 bases and J 2 bases, leaving 13 bases between the germline ends. CDR3 length: 15 amino acids. CDR1 is GTSNPN, CDR2 SVGIG, per germline (reference sequence). This CDR3 reads CAWSRPELAGNTIYF. The part of the CDR3 DNA that was read is TGTGCCTGGAGTAGGCCCGAGTTGGCTGGAAACACC.

Notes on this clone: Coverage ceases 3 residues before the CDR3 finishes, and the germline J gene fills in the end. The V and J genes are TRBV11-2 and TRBJ2-1; D remains ambiguous. V dropped 6 bases and J dropped 6 bases, with 6 bases sitting between them. The CDR3 loop spans 11 amino acids. Germline CDR1 is SGHAT and CDR2 is FQNNGV. The sequenced CDR3 bases are TGTGCCAGCAGTTTTAGCAATGAG. It is translated as CASSFSNE. The entire CDR3 protein reads CASSFSNEQFF.

In regard to this clone: The CDR3 end lies 3 residues beyond the end of the read and is filled in from the germline J gene. V usage is TRBV20-1 and J usage is TRBJ2-7; 7 nucleotides align to TRBD2. CDR1 is DFQATT and CDR2 is SNEGSKA in the germline V gene (reference sequence). The CDR3 is made up of 16 amino acids. J was trimmed by 0 bases and V by 6 bases; bases with no gene match: 14. The CDR3 loop reads CSALASGTLSSYEQYF. The CDR3 DNA, read in part, is TGCAGTGCCTTGGCTAGCGGCACCTTAAGCTCCTACGAG.

In the case of this clone: The CDR3 end is not reached by the read, which stops 3 residues before it; the germline J gene fills it in. V and J are TRBV19 and TRBJ2-1, with 10 nucleotides matching TRBD1. Germline V CDR1 and CDR2: LNHDA, SQIVND (reference sequence). V lost 2 bases to trimming and J lost 7 bases; unmatched junction nucleotides: 5. This CDR3 has 15 amino acids. The chain's CDR3 is CASSISRTGGNEQFF. The CDR3 DNA, read in part, is TGTGCCAGTAGTATAAGCCGGACAGGGGGAAATGAG.

To note about this clone: Read coverage stops 3 residues before the CDR3 terminus; the germline J gene supplies the remainder. This sequence joins TRBV5-1 and TRBJ2-7; 9 bases align to TRBD1. In germline, CDR1 is SGHRS, CDR2 YFSETQ. The ends lost 5 bases at V and 2 bases at J; junction bases unmatched: 11. The CDR3 sequence is 16 residues long. CDR3 sequence: CASRGPTGGKTYEQYF. CDR3 DNA (partial): TGCGCCAGCAGGGGACCGACAGGGGGGAAAACCTACGAG.

As for this clone: The CDR3 goes on 3 residues after the read ends, and that part is filled in from the germline J gene. The rearrangement uses TRBV11-3 and TRBJ2-7; 7 bases fit TRBD2. Germline CDR1 SGHNT, CDR2 YENEEA. This CDR3 comprises 14 residues. Losses at the gene ends were 6 bases for V and 2 bases for J; bases not matched to a gene: 7. The sequenced CDR3 bases are TGTGCCAGCAGTCGGGGGGAGACAACCTACGAG. It specifies CASSRGETTYE. The whole CDR3 region reads CASSRGETTYEQYF.

Details on this clone: Sequencing ends 3 residues short of the CDR3 end; the germline J gene provides the rest. This rearrangement joins TRBV5-1 to TRBJ2-3, with D possibly being TRBD1 or TRBD2 (6 bases each). The length of the CDR3 is 16 residues. CDR1 and CDR2 (germline): SGHRS, YFSETQ. Partial CDR3 DNA: TGCGCCAGCAGCCCACGCCCGACAGGAGGGGAAGAGACG. Translation: CASSPRPTGGEET. The complete CDR3 protein is CASSPRPTGGEETQYF.

This clone registers medium-sized by frequency. Read sequence stops 3 residues before the CDR3 end, and the germline J gene provides the missing end. J is TRBJ2-3 and V is TRBV19, with 9 bases fitting TRBD1. The CDR3 totals 17 residues. From germline, CDR1 is LNHDA and CDR2 SQIVND (reference sequence). The J segment lost 0 bases and the V segment lost 5 bases, leaving 9 bases of the junction unmatched. The covered CDR3 bases are TGTGCCAGTAGTGTGGGACAGGGAGATTCTAGCACAGATACG. It encodes CASSVGQGDSSTDT. The entire CDR3 protein is CASSVGQGDSSTDTQYF.

About this clone: The read terminates 3 residues ahead of where the CDR3 ends, so the germline J gene completes it. This chain joins TRBV20-1 and TRBJ1-6; possible D gene TRBD1, 5 bases. V lost 3 bases and J lost 8, with 8 bases in between. CDR3 size: 12 residues. Germline assignment: CDR1 DFQATT and CDR2 SNEGSKA (reference sequence). This chain's CDR3 is CSASKQDSPLHF. The sequenced part of the CDR3 DNA is TGCAGTGCTAGTAAACAGGATTCACCC.

In regard to this clone: The read finishes 3 residues shy of the CDR3 end, and the germline J gene is used to complete it. The V gene is TRBV19, the J gene TRBJ2-7; 7 bases match TRBD1. V lost 6 bases, J lost 1 base, and 6 bases stayed unmatched. Looked up from germline, CDR1 is LNHDA and CDR2 is SQIVND (reference sequence). The CDR3 sequence is 14 residues long. The CDR3 DNA, read in part, is TGTGCCAGTAGCAATTGGACAGGATCCTACGAG. Translating it yields CASSNWTGSYE. The full CDR3 reads CASSNWTGSYEQYF.

Comment on this clone: The read halts 3 residues ahead of the CDR3 end, with the missing end drawn from the germline J gene. This chain joins TRBV6-2 or TRBV6-3 and TRBJ1-1, with 8 positions matching TRBD1. The ends lost 7 bases at V and 2 bases at J; junction bases unmatched: 3. Germline V gene lookup returns CDR1 MNHEY and CDR2 SVGEGT. The CDR3 is made up of 13 amino acids. The CDR3 reads CASNDRGNTEAFF. Partial CDR3 DNA: TGTGCCAGCAATGACAGGGGTAACACTGAA.

Note on this clone: The observed sequence ends 3 residues before the CDR3 terminus, with the missing tail filled in from the germline J gene. The chain combines TRBV18 with TRBJ1-4; D unresolved. CDR1 is KGHSH, CDR2 LQKENI, per germline. The CDR3 extends over 15 amino acids. The V gene lost 3 bases and the J gene lost 8 bases, with 16 bases spanning the gap. This CDR3 reads CASSPPRALGEKLFF. The CDR3 DNA, read in part, is TGTGCCAGCTCACCCCCGCGGGCTTTGGGGGAAAAA.

About this clone itself: From the germline J gene comes the end of the CDR3, since the read stops 3 residues before it. The genes are TRBV30 and TRBJ1-1; D may be TRBD1 (5 bases). Trimming cost V 1 base and J 7 bases, with 7 bases left between them. From germline, CDR1 is GTSNPN and CDR2 SVGIG (reference sequence). The CDR3 is 11 residues long. CDR3 DNA (partial): TGTGCCTGGAGTGAAGGGGTTGAA. This translates into CAWSEGVE. The complete CDR3 sequence is CAWSEGVEAFF.

In the case of this clone: Read sequence stops 3 residues before the CDR3 end, and the germline J gene provides the missing end. The rearrangement joins TRBV11-2 to TRBJ2-3; 7 nucleotides agree with TRBD2. Trimming at V came to 5 bases and at J to 1 base, leaving 6 bases not matched to a gene. The CDR3 is 15 amino acids. From germline, CDR1 is SGHAT and CDR2 FQNNGV. The sequenced part of the CDR3 DNA is TGTGCCAGCAGCCTCGGGGGGTCCCGCACAGATACG. Protein sequence: CASSLGGSRTDT. In full, the CDR3 reads CASSLGGSRTDTQYF.